This TCR beta chain stems from a study of blood T cell repertoires in COVID-19. On the study more broadly: Researchers got acute and convalescent COVID-19 samples from the United States, Italy and Spain.

Participants came from around 25 US areas, aged roughly 18 to 89 years. Two negative PCRs, clearance, or symptom resolution were required of recovered Cohort 3 donors. Trimming stripped 4 bases from V and 0 bases from J, with 4 bases between. The CDR3 loop spans 13 amino acids. Germline V lookup: CDR1 SGHTA, CDR2 FQGNSA. Here immunoSEQ multiplex PCR was the method, and the copy in TCRdb shows in-frame clones only, minus some. The table lists 350,000 to 400,000 clones, roughly 90% of them singletons. In its sample, this clone was seen once. J is TRBJ1-3 and V is TRBV7-2; no reliable D call. Material: PBMCs or T cells enriched from blood (not recorded which). The receptor was derived from a woman aged 25-40 years who had recovered from COVID-19. CDR3 coding DNA: TGTGCCAGCAGCTCGTACTCTGGAAACACCATATATTTT. It yields the protein CASSSYSGNTIYF.